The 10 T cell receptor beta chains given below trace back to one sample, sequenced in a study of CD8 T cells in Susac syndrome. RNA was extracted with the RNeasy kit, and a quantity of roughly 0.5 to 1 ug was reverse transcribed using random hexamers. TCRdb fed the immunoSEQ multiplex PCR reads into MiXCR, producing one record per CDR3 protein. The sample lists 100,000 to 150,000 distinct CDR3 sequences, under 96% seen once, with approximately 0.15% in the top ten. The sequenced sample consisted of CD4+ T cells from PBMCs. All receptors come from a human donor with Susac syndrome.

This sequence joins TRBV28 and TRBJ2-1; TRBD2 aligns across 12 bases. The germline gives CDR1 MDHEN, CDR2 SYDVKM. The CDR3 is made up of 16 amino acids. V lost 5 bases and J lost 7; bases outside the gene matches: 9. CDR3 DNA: TGTGCCAGCAGTCTACGCCCCGGGACTAGCGGGAATGAGCAGTTCTTC. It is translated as CASSLRPGTSGNEQFF.

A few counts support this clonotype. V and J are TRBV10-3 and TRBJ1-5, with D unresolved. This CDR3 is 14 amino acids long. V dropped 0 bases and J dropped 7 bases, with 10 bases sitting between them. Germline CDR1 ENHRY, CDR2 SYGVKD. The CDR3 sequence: CAISESAWEQPQHF. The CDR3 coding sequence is TGTGCCATCAGTGAGTCTGCCTGGGAACAGCCCCAGCATTTT.

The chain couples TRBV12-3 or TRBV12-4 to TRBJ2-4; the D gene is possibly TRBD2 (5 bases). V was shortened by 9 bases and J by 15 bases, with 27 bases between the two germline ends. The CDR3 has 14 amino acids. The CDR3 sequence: CARRPPGKEPLSYF. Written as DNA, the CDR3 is TGTGCCAGACGTCCCCCCGGGAAGGAACCCCTGTCGTACTTC.

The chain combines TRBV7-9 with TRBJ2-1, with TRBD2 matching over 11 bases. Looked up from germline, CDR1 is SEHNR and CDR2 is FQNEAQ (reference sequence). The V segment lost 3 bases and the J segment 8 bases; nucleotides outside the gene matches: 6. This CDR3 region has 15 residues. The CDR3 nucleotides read TGTGCCAGCAGCTTCCGTAGCGGGAGGGCCGATGAGCAGTTCTTC. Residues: CASSFRSGRADEQFF.

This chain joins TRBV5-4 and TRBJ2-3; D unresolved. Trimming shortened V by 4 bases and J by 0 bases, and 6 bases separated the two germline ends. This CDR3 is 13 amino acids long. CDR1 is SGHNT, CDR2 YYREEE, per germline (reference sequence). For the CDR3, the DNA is TGTGCCAGCAGCCCTTATAGCACAGATACGCAGTATTTT. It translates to CASSPYSTDTQYF.

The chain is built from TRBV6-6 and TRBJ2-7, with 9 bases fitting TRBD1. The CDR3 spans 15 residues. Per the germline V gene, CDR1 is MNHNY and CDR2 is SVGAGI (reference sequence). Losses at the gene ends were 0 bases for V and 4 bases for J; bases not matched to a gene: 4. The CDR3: CASSYSTGTGYEQYF. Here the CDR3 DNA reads TGTGCCAGCAGTTACTCGACCGGGACAGGGTACGAGCAGTACTTC.

As DNA, the CDR3 is TGCGCCAGCAGCTTACTAGCGGGAGGGGATACTGGGGCCAACGTCCTGACTTTC. Amino acid sequence: CASSLLAGGDTGANVLTF. The chain couples TRBV5-1 to TRBJ2-6; 13 nucleotides align to TRBD2. Germline V gene sequence: CDR1 SGHRS, CDR2 YFSETQ. The J segment lost 2 bases and the V segment lost 2 bases, leaving 4 bases of the junction unmatched. This CDR3 region has 18 residues.

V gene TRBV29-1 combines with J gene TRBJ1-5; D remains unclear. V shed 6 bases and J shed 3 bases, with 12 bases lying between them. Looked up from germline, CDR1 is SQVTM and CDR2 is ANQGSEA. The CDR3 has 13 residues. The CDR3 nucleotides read TGCAGCGTGAAGACGGACCCCAATCAGCCCCAGCATTTT. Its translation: CSVKTDPNQPQHF.

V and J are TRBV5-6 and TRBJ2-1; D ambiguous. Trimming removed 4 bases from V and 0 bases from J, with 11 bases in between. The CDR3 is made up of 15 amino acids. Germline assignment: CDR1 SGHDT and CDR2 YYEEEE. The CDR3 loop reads CASSTKRGSYNEQFF. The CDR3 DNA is TGTGCCAGCAGCACAAAACGCGGCTCCTACAATGAGCAGTTCTTC.

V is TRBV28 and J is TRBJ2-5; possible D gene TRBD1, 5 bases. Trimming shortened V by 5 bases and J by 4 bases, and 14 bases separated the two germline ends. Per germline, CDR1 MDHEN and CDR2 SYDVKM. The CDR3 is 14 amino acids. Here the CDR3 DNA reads TGTGCCAGCAGTGCCCCGATGGGGCCAGAGACCCAGTACTTC. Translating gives CASSAPMGPETQYF. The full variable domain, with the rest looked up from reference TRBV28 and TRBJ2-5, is DVKVTQSSRYLVKRTGEKVFLECVQDMDHENMFWYRQDPGLGLRLIYFSYDVKMKEKGDIPEGYSVSREKKERFSLILESASTNQTSMYLCASSAPMGPETQYFGPGTRLLVL.